The source of this T cell receptor beta chain is a study of T cell responses to AZD1222 COVID-19 vaccine. Here immunoSEQ multiplex PCR was the method, and the copy in TCRdb shows in-frame clones only, minus some. Here the sample spans some 200,000 clones, 85% to 95% being singletons. Study-wide findings and caveats: Among AZD1222 vaccinees, only five or six were seropositive at baseline.

Of note for this clone: What it binds is unknown.

CDR1 is MDHEN, CDR2 SYDVKM, per germline. The germline V and J ends were trimmed by 5 bases and 5 bases, with 9 bases remaining between them. This CDR3 spans 12 amino acids. The receptor was isolated from an adult in good health. The source material was peripheral blood, sampled on day 0 of MenACWY control vaccination. The chain employs TRBV28 and TRBJ1-2; D remains ambiguous. CDR3 protein: CASSATPYGYTF. The CDR3 coding sequence is TGTGCCAGCAGTGCCACACCGTATGGCTACACCTTC.